The rows below give T cell receptor beta chains drawn from one sample of a study of blood T cell repertoires in COVID-19. The repertoire was sequenced with immunoSEQ multiplex PCR; TCRdb's copy has only in-frame clones and lacks some. The sample holds fewer than 40,000 clones, approximately 80% seen once. Sequenced: peripheral blood. Receptors originate from an elderly man with acute or convalescent COVID-19. Both conserved end residues are trimmed from each CDR3. Each record gives: J gene, V gene, CDR3 protein.

j_call: TRBJ2-5
v_call: TRBV7-6
cdr3_aa: ASSLGSGGIQETQY

j_call: TRBJ2-7
v_call: TRBV14
cdr3_aa: ASSQQAAGGLPVNSYEQY

j_call: TRBJ2-7
v_call: TRBV6-5
cdr3_aa: ASSLLPGLAGEQY

j_call: TRBJ1-6
v_call: TRBV21-1
cdr3_aa: ASSKEGGRSYNSPLH

j_call: TRBJ1-5
v_call: TRBV15
cdr3_aa: ATSRAGQVGQPQH

j_call: TRBJ2-3
v_call: TRBV7-9
cdr3_aa: ASRGASGKTDTQY

j_call: TRBJ2-3
v_call: TRBV5-5
cdr3_aa: ASSLLQGGTDTQY

j_call: TRBJ1-2
v_call: TRBV7-2
cdr3_aa: ASSLALQRNYGYT

j_call: TRBJ2-5
v_call: TRBV2
cdr3_aa: ASSEEASGRAEVPEETQY

j_call: TRBJ2-2
v_call: TRBV19
cdr3_aa: ASSIRGTGNTGELF

j_call: TRBJ2-1
v_call: TRBV19
cdr3_aa: ASSIMGSEQF

j_call: TRBJ1-5
v_call: TRBV24-1
cdr3_aa: ATSGQGAAQPQH

j_call: TRBJ2-7
v_call: TRBV3-1/TRBV3-2
cdr3_aa: ASSPRTAGGGREQY

j_call: TRBJ1-5
v_call: TRBV2
cdr3_aa: ASSNDRASNQPQH

j_call: TRBJ2-7
v_call: TRBV7-9
cdr3_aa: ASSPLTGAYEQY

j_call: TRBJ2-7
v_call: TRBV30
cdr3_aa: AWPSGVTTDEQY

j_call: TRBJ1-1
v_call: TRBV9
cdr3_aa: ASSPRTGRNTEAF

j_call: TRBJ1-1
v_call: TRBV9
cdr3_aa: ASSVAPQSTEAF

j_call: TRBJ2-2
v_call: TRBV5-4
cdr3_aa: ATQASGRARGSGELF

j_call: TRBJ2-7
v_call: TRBV4-1
cdr3_aa: ASSRLAGDSYEQY

j_call: TRBJ2-1
v_call: TRBV30
cdr3_aa: AWRAAGAQGEQF

j_call: TRBJ1-2
v_call: TRBV5-6
cdr3_aa: ASSRRMGGNYGYT

j_call: TRBJ1-2
v_call: TRBV29-1
cdr3_aa: SAPESGDYGYT

j_call: TRBJ1-2
v_call: TRBV6-5
cdr3_aa: ARYRGRGYT

j_call: TRBJ1-5
v_call: TRBV2
cdr3_aa: ASSYVQVNQPQH

j_call: TRBJ2-5
v_call: TRBV10-1
cdr3_aa: ASSGGGPKETQY

j_call: TRBJ2-4
v_call: TRBV7-2
cdr3_aa: ASSSTPLKLNIQY

j_call: TRBJ2-3
v_call: TRBV7-3
cdr3_aa: ASSRVSADTQY

j_call: TRBJ2-7
v_call: TRBV7-9
cdr3_aa: ASSLAGGPPDEQY

j_call: TRBJ2-3
v_call: TRBV18
cdr3_aa: ASSPPRASPSTDTQY

j_call: TRBJ1-6
v_call: TRBV18
cdr3_aa: ASSPRTGWPLH

j_call: TRBJ1-6
v_call: TRBV27
cdr3_aa: ASSPRQGGTLH

j_call: TRBJ1-1
v_call: TRBV10-3
cdr3_aa: AIRDTGGRTEAF

j_call: TRBJ2-1
v_call: TRBV4-2
cdr3_aa: ASSQAGQNNEQF

j_call: TRBJ2-7
v_call: TRBV28
cdr3_aa: ASSTRDRGFYEQY

j_call: TRBJ1-3
v_call: TRBV5-4
cdr3_aa: ASRGGTGVSNTIY

j_call: TRBJ1-5
v_call: TRBV2
cdr3_aa: ASSKGRGNQPQH